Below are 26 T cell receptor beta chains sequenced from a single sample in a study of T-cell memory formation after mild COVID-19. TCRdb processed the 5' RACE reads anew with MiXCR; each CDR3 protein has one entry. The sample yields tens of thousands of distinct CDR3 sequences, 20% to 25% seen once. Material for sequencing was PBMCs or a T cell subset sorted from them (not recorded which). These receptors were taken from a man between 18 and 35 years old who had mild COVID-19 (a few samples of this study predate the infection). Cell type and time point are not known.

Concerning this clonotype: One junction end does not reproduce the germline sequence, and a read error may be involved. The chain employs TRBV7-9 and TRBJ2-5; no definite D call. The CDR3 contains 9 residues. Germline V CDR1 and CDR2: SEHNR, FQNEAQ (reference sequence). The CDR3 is CASSPARDF. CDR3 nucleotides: TGTGCCAGCAGCCCGGCCCGGGACTTC.

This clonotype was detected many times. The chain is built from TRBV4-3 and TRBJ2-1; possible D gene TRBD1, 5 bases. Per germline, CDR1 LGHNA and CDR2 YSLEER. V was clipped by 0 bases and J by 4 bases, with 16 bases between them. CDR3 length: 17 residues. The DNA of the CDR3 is TGCGCCAGCAGCCAAGATCTGATCCAGGGTGGTTACAATGAGCAGTTCTTC. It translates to CASSQDLIQGGYNEQFF.

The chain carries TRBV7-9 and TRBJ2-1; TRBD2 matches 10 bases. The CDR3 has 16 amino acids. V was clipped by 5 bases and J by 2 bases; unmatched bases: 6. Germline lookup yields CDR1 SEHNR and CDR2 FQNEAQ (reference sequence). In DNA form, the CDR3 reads TGTGCCAGCAGCCTCGAAGGACTAGCGGCCTACAATGAGCAGTTCTTC. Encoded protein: CASSLEGLAAYNEQFF.

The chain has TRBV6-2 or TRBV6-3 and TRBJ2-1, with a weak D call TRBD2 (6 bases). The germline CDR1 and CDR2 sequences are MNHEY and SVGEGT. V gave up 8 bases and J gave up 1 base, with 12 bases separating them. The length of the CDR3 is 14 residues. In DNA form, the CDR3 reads TGTGCCAGCGCTATCGGGGGATCCTACAATGAGCAGTTCTTC. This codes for CASAIGGSYNEQFF.

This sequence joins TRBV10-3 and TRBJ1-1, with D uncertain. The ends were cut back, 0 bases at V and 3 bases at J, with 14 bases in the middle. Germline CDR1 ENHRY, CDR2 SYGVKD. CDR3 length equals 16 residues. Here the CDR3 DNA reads TGTGCCATCAGTGAGTCAAGAGGGAAGGGCGACACTGAAGCTTTCTTT. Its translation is CAISESRGKGDTEAFF.

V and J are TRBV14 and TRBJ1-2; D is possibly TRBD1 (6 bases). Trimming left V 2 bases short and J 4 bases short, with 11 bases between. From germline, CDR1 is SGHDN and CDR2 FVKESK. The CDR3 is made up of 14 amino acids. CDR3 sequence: CASSQTGGAYGYTF. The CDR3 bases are TGTGCCAGCAGCCAAACGGGGGGGGCCTATGGCTACACCTTC.

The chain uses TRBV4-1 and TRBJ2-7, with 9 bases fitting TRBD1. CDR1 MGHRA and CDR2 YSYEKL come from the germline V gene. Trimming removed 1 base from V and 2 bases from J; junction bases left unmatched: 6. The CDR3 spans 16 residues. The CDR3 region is CASSQAGDRGTYEQYF. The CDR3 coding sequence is TGCGCCAGCAGCCAAGCTGGAGACAGGGGGACCTACGAGCAGTACTTC.

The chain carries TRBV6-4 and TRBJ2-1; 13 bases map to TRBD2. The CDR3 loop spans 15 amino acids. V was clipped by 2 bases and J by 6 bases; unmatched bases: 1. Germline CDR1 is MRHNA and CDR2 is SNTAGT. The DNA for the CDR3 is TGTGCCAGCAGTGACACTAGCGGGGGGGCCAATGAGCAGTTCTTC. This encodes CASSDTSGGANEQFF.

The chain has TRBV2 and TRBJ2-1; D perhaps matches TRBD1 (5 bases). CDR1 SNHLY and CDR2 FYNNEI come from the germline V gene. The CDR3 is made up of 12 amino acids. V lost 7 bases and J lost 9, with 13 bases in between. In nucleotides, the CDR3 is TGTGCCAGCACGCTAGGGGTGGCTGAGCAGTTCTTC. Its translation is CASTLGVAEQFF.

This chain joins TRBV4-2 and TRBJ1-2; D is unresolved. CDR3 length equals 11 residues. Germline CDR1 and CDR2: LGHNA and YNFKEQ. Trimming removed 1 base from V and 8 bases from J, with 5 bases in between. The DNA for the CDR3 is TGTGCCAGCAGCCAAGGGCGAGGCTACACCTTC. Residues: CASSQGRGYTF.

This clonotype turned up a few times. CDR3 region: CASSPGGGFQETQYF. The DNA of the CDR3 is TGTGCCAGCAGCCCCGGGGGGGGTTTCCAAGAGACCCAGTACTTC. The chain links TRBV9 to TRBJ2-5; 8 nucleotides line up with TRBD2. Germline CDR1 and CDR2: SGDLS and YYNGEE. This CDR3 region has 15 residues. The J segment lost 1 base and the V segment lost 4 bases, leaving 6 bases of the junction unmatched. The complete variable domain, with remaining parts taken from reference TRBV9 and TRBJ2-5, reads DSGVTQTPKHLITATGQRVTLRCSPRSGDLSVYWYQQSLDQGLQFLIQYYNGEERAKGNILERFSAQQFPDLHSELNLSSLELGDSALYFCASSPGGGFQETQYFGPGTRLLVL.

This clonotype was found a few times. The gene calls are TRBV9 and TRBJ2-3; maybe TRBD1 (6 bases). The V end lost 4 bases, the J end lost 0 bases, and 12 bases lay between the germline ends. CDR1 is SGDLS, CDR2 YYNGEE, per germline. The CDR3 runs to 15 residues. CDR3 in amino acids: CASSPWGQSTDTQYF. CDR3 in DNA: TGTGCCAGCAGCCCTTGGGGACAAAGCACAGATACGCAGTATTTT.

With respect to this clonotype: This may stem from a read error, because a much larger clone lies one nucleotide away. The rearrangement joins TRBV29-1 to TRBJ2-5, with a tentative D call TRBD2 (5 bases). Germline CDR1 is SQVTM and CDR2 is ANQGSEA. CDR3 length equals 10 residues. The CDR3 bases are TGCAGCTTTGAAGATCCGAGGGTGGACTTC. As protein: CSFEDPRVDF.

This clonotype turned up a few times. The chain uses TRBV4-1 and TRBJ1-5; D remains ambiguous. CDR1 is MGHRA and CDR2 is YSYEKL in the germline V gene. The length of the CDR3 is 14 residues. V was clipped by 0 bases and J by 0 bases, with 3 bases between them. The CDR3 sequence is CASSQDPSNQPQHF. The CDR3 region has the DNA TGCGCCAGCAGCCAAGATCCTAGCAATCAGCCCCAGCATTTT.

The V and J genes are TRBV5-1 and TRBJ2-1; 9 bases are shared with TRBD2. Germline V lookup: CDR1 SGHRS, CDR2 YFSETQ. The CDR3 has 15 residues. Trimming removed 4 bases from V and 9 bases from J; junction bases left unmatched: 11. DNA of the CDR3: TGCGCCAGCAGCGCTAAGCGGGGGGCTGACTTTGAGCAGTTCTTC. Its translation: CASSAKRGADFEQFF.

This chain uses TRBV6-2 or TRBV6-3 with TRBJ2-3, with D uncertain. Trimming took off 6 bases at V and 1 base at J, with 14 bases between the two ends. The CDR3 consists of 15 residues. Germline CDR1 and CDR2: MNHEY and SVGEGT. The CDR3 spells CASSLIVLGTDTQYF. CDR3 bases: TGTGCCAGCAGCCTCATTGTGTTGGGCACAGATACGCAGTATTTT.

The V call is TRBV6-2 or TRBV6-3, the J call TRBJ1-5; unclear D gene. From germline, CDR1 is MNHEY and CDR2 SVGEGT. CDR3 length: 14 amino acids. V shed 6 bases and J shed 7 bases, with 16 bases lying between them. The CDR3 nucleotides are TGTGCCAGCAGCTTGAGGTGGACTGGGCAGCCCCAGCATTTT. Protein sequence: CASSLRWTGQPQHF.

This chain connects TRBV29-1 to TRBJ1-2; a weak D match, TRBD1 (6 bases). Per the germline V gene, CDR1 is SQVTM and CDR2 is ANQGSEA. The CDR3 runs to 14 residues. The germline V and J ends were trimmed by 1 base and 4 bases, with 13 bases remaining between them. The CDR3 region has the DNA TGCAGCGTTGAAGGGGGCAGGGGTGGCTATGGCTACACCTTC. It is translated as CSVEGGRGGYGYTF.

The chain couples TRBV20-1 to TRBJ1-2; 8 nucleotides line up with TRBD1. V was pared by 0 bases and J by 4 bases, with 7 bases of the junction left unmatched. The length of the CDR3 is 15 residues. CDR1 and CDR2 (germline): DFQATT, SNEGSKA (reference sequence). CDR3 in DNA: TGCAGTGCTAGAGACCCGGACAGGGAATTCTATGGCTACACCTTC. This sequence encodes CSARDPDREFYGYTF.

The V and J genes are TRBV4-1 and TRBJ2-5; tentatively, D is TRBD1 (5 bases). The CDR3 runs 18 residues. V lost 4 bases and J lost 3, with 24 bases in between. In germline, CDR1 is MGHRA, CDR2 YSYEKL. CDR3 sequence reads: CASSRQGRGWGSEETQYF. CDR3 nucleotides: TGCGCCAGCAGCCGGCAGGGAAGAGGTTGGGGTTCGGAAGAGACCCAGTACTTC.

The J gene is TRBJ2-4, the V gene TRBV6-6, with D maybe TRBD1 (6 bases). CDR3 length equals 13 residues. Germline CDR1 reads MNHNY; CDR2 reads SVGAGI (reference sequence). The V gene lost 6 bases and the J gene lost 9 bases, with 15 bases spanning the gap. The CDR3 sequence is CASRPQGMGIQYF. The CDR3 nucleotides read TGTGCCAGCAGACCCCAGGGGATGGGCATTCAGTACTTC.

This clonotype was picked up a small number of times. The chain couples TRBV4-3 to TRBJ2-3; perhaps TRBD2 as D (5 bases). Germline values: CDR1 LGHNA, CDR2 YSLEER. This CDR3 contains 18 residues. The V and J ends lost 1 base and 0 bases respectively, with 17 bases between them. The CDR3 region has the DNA TGCGCCAGCAGCCAAGCCCCCCGTAGCGCGGTTAGCACAGATACGCAGTATTTT. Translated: CASSQAPRSAVSTDTQYF.

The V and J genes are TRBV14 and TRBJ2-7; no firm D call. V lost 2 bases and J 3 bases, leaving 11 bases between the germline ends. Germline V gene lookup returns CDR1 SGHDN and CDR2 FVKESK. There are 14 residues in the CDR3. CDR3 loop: CASSQFNRDYEQYV. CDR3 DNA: TGTGCCAGCAGCCAATTTAACAGAGACTACGAGCAGTACGTC.

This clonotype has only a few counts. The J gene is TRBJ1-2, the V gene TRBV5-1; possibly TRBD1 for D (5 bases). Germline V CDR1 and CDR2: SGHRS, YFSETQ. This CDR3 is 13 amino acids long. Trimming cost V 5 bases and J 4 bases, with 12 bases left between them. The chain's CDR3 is CASRSTGIYGYTF. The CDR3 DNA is TGCGCCAGCAGGTCTACAGGAATCTATGGCTACACCTTC.

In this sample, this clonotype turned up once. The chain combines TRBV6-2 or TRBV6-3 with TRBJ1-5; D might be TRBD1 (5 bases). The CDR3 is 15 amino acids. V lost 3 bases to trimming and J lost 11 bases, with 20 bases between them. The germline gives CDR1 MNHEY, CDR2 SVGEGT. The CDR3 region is CASSYEGVRIETQHF. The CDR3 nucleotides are TGTGCCAGCAGTTATGAAGGGGTGAGAATCGAGACCCAGCATTTT.

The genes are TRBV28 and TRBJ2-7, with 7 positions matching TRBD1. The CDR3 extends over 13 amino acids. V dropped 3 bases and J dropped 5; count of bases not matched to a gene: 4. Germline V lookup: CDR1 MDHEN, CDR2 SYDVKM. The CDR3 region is CASSFRTGDEQYV. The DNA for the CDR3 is TGTGCCAGCAGTTTCCGGACAGGTGACGAGCAGTACGTC.